The rows below give T cell receptor beta chains drawn from one sample of a study of blood T cell repertoires in COVID-19. Sequenced by immunoSEQ multiplex PCR; TCRdb stores in-frame clones only, minus some. The sample shows approximately 150,000 clones, around 76% of them seen only once. Sequencing was done on a sample of peripheral blood. These receptors all come from a woman in her 70s with acute or convalescent COVID-19. CDR3s include the opening cysteine and the closing phenylalanine or tryptophan. A D gene is named only where the DNA matches it firmly.

NA | TRBV24-1 | CATSFPGARGYTF
TRBD1 | TRBV7-2 | CASSPITGGSKNIQYF
NA | TRBV2 | CASSEALQVSNQPQHF
NA | TRBV11-2 | CASSLAVSGYTGELFF
TRBD2 | TRBV6-2/TRBV6-3 | CASSLILAGFYEQYF
TRBD1 | TRBV18 | CASSPRPGQGANEQFF
NA | TRBV4-3 | CASSQEVAAVGGNEQFF
TRBD1 | TRBV5-3 | CARSLWDRAYQPQHF
NA | TRBV28 | CASSFISVSRGVYGYTF
NA | TRBV15 | CATSGEAAGAWNEQFF
TRBD2 | TRBV5-4 | CASSPRGSGRAEETQYF
TRBD2 | TRBV9 | CASSVVSGGQNTGELFF
TRBD1 | TRBV30 | CAWSVKGQGFYNEQFF
NA | TRBV9 | CASSVVGGGTGELFF
TRBD1 | TRBV5-4 | CASSTLGQGRGNTIYF
TRBD2 | TRBV25-1 | CASTPAGGSEQYF
TRBD2 | TRBV5-1 | CASRRELAEYNEQFF
NA | TRBV7-9 | CASSSTSYEQYF
TRBD1 | TRBV5-1 | CASSYPGQGAKTEAFF
NA | TRBV28 | CASSPSLPSSGNTIYF
NA | TRBV5-4 | CASSLTGDEKLFF
TRBD1 | TRBV5-1 | CASSPPTGAASEAFF
NA | TRBV21-1 | CASSSGTIATQYF
TRBD1 | TRBV7-9 | CASSYLITGAVNLFF
TRBD2 | TRBV25-1 | CASSERGTTYNEQFF
NA | TRBV6-5 | CATNPLGTEAFF
TRBD2 | TRBV7-2 | CASSLETRGADTQYF
NA | TRBV9 | CASSPDRFYGYTF
NA | TRBV5-1 | CASSLGGSGSYNEQFF
TRBD2 | TRBV6-2/TRBV6-3 | CASSYGRTSGSFWQFF
NA | TRBV6-6 | CASSSGLAGNTIYF
NA | TRBV4-3 | CASSQVTGQNSYEQYF
TRBD1 | TRBV18 | CASSPAGTALIYGYTF
NA | TRBV6-2/TRBV6-3 | CASSYNRDTEAFF
NA | TRBV14 | CASSQAQYQETQYF
NA | TRBV19 | CASSSMAMAAPNSPLHF